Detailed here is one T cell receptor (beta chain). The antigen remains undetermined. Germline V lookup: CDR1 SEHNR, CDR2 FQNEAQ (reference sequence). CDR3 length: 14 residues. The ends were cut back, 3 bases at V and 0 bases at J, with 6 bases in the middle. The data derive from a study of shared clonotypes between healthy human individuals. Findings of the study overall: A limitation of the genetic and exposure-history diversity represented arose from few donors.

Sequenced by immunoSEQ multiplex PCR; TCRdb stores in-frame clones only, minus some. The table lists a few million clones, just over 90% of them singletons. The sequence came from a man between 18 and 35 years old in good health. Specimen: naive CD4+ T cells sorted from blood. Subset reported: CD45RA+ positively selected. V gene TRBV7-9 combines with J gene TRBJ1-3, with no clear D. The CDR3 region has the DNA TGTGCCAGCAGCTTTATGGCCTCTGGAAACACCATATATTTT. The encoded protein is CASSFMASGNTIYF.